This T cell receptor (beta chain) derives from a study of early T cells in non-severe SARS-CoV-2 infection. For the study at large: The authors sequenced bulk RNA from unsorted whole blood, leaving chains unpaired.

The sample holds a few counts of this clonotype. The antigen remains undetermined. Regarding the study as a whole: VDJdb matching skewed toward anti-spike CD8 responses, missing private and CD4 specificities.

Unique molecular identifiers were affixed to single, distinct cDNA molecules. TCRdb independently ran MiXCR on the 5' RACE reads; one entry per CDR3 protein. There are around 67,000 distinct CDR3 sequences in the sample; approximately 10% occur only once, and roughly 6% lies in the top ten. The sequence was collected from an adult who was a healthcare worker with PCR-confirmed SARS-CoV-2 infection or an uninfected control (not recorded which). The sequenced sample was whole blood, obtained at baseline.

CDR3 coding DNA: TGCAGTGCTCCAAGGACGGGGGCTAGCACAGATACGCAGTATTTT. Protein sequence: CSAPRTGASTDTQYF. This sequence joins TRBV20-1 and TRBJ2-3, with D perhaps TRBD1 or TRBD2 (6 bases each). Germline V CDR1 and CDR2: DFQATT, SNEGSKA (reference sequence). This CDR3 has 15 residues. V lost 5 bases and J 0 bases, leaving 15 bases between the germline ends.